Below, 18 T cell receptor beta chains from the same sample are listed, as sequenced in a study of blood T cell repertoires in COVID-19 (TCRdb year 2020). Libraries were prepared through the immunoSEQ multiplex PCR assay. This immuneACCESS table, as held by TCRdb, lists in-frame sequences with V and J called but not all clones. Of the missing ones, under half trace to an unresolved V gene in checked studies; the others have no known cause. The sample profile shows a few hundred thousand clones; 80% to 90% of them were found once. The ten largest clones represent under 3.5% of the sample. The specimen sequenced was PBMCs or T cells enriched from blood (not recorded which). Source of these receptors: a young woman in a cohort exposed to, infected with or recovered from COVID-19 (not recorded which).

Here the CDR3 DNA reads TGTGCCAGCTCACCAGCGGGACAGGGGCCCACCTCTGGAAACACCATATATTTT. Encoded protein: CASSPAGQGPTSGNTIYF. This chain joins TRBV18 and TRBJ1-3; 10 nucleotides align to TRBD1. V lost 2 bases and J lost 0; bases outside the gene matches: 7. Germline lookup yields CDR1 KGHSH and CDR2 LQKENI. The CDR3 has 18 residues.

The genes are TRBV4-1 and TRBJ1-2; D not certain. Trimming removed 0 bases from V and 8 bases from J, with 19 bases in between. Per germline, CDR1 MGHRA and CDR2 YSYEKL. The CDR3 runs 16 residues. As DNA, the CDR3 is TGCGCCAGCAGCCAAGAGGGTCCACAGCCATCTGGAGGCTACACCTTC. Protein: CASSQEGPQPSGGYTF.

The chain uses TRBV6-5 and TRBJ2-5; 8 bases map to TRBD2. Germline CDR1 and CDR2: MNHEY and SVGAGI. Germline trimming cut 5 bases from V and 2 bases from J; bases unmatched to any gene: 1. CDR3 length equals 13 residues. The CDR3 DNA reads TGTGCCAGCAGTACTAGCGGTCAAGAGACCCAGTACTTC. It encodes CASSTSGQETQYF.

The chain recombines TRBV5-1 with TRBJ1-2; tentatively, D is TRBD1 (5 bases). Germline values: CDR1 SGHRS, CDR2 YFSETQ. There are 15 residues in the CDR3. Deletions cut 0 bases from V and 10 bases from J, with 19 bases between. CDR3 protein: CASSLEGSVGEVYTF. CDR3 bases: TGCGCCAGCAGCTTGGAGGGGTCGGTAGGGGAAGTCTACACCTTC.

The DNA of the CDR3 is TGTGCCAGCTCACCAACCGGGACAGGGGGGTCACCCCTCCACTTT. Protein: CASSPTGTGGSPLHF. The chain combines TRBV18 with TRBJ1-6; 11 bases are a match to TRBD1. This CDR3 comprises 15 residues. Germline V lookup: CDR1 KGHSH, CDR2 LQKENI. The J segment lost 10 bases and the V segment lost 2 bases, leaving 4 bases of the junction unmatched.

This sequence joins TRBV2 and TRBJ2-3; 7 positions match TRBD2. Germline CDR1 SNHLY, CDR2 FYNNEI. The CDR3 has 14 amino acids. Trimming took 3 bases from V and 4 from J; bases not matched to a gene: 4. The DNA for the CDR3 is TGTGCCAGCAGTGACCCCCGGGGGGCAGATACGCAGTATTTT. This encodes CASSDPRGADTQYF.

This rearrangement joins TRBV9 to TRBJ1-4; maybe TRBD1 (6 bases). The length of the CDR3 is 14 residues. The germline V gene has CDR1 SGDLS and CDR2 YYNGEE. Trimming shortened V by 6 bases and J by 5 bases, and 14 bases separated the two germline ends. In DNA, the CDR3 is TGTGCCAGCAACTCCGGACAGTTAAATGAAAAACTGTTTTTT. As protein: CASNSGQLNEKLFF.

This chain joins TRBV25-1 and TRBJ1-6, with 9 bases that match TRBD1. V dropped 7 bases and J dropped 10; count of bases not matched to a gene: 5. Germline values: CDR1 MGHDK, CDR2 SYGVNS. The CDR3 consists of 13 residues. The CDR3 DNA reads as TGTGCCAGCACCAGGACAGGGGAGTCACCCCTCCACTTT. Amino acids: CASTRTGESPLHF.

The chain links TRBV29-1 to TRBJ2-1; 7 nucleotides align to TRBD1. From germline, CDR1 is SQVTM and CDR2 ANQGSEA. The CDR3 totals 13 residues. V dropped 6 bases and J dropped 9; count of bases not matched to a gene: 11. The CDR3, as DNA: TGCAGCGTGGAACCTCGACAGGGTACTGAGCAGTTCTTC. Amino acids: CSVEPRQGTEQFF.

The gene calls are TRBV11-3 and TRBJ1-4; TRBD1 is a possible D gene (5 bases). Germline lookup yields CDR1 SGHNT and CDR2 YENEEA. The germline V and J ends were trimmed by 9 bases and 11 bases, with 16 bases remaining between them. There are 12 residues in the CDR3. CDR3 nucleotide sequence: TGTGCCAGTCCTGTGGGACTTCGGAAACTGTTTTTT. It yields the protein CASPVGLRKLFF.

V is TRBV5-1 and J is TRBJ2-6; a weak D match, TRBD1 (5 bases). This CDR3 region has 20 residues. Germline loops: CDR1 SGHRS, CDR2 YFSETQ. V was shortened by 7 bases and J by 0 bases, with 26 bases between the two germline ends. The DNA of the CDR3 is TGCGCCAGCGGCGAGGTAATAGACAGCCCGTTCAGCTCTGGGGCCAACGTCCTGACTTTC. Residues: CASGEVIDSPFSSGANVLTF.

The CDR3 sequence is CATSGGLAGDEQFF. CDR3 bases: TGTGCCACCAGCGGGGGACTAGCGGGGGATGAGCAGTTCTTC. V is TRBV15 and J is TRBJ2-1, with 14 nucleotides matching TRBD2. Trimming cost V 5 bases and J 8 bases; bases outside gene matches: 2. The CDR3 is 14 residues long. Germline V gene lookup returns CDR1 LNHNV and CDR2 YYDKDF (reference sequence).

The chain has TRBV13 and TRBJ2-1, with 10 bases fitting TRBD1. Germline values: CDR1 PRHDT, CDR2 FYEKMQ (reference sequence). The junction had 13 bases not matched to a gene; V was cut back by 3 bases and J by 5 bases. The CDR3 length is 18 residues. The CDR3 DNA reads TGTGCCAGCAGCTTGATGGGTGTTGGGACAGGGGTGGACAATGAGCAGTTCTTC. Amino acid sequence: CASSLMGVGTGVDNEQFF.

The rearrangement joins TRBV12-5 to TRBJ1-2, with D maybe TRBD1 (5 bases). The CDR3 is made up of 14 amino acids. Germline CDR1 is LGHNT and CDR2 is FRNRAP. V dropped 1 base and J dropped 2 bases, with 8 bases sitting between them. CDR3 protein: CASGLAGPNYGYTF. In DNA form, the CDR3 reads TGTGCTAGTGGTTTGGCAGGGCCAAACTATGGCTACACCTTC. Full variable domain (rest looked up from reference TRBV12-5 and TRBJ1-2): DARVTQTPRHKVTEMGQEVTMRCQPILGHNTVFWYRQTMMQGLELLAYFRNRAPLDDSGMPKDRFSAEMPDATLATLKIQPSEPRDSAVYFCASGLAGPNYGYTFGSGTRLTVV.

This chain links TRBV6-5 with TRBJ1-5; D may be TRBD1 (5 bases). V was shortened by 6 bases and J by 11 bases, with 17 bases between the two germline ends. The germline CDR1 and CDR2 sequences are MNHEY and SVGAGI. The length of the CDR3 is 13 residues. The CDR3 sequence: CASRLEGAGSQHF. The CDR3, as DNA: TGTGCCAGCAGATTAGAAGGGGCCGGTTCCCAGCATTTT.

The V gene is TRBV11-3, the J gene TRBJ2-1, with D perhaps TRBD2 (5 bases). The CDR3 contains 17 residues. The germline V gene encodes CDR1 SGHNT and CDR2 YENEEA. Trimming took off 1 base at V and 4 bases at J, with 17 bases between the two ends. The CDR3 coding sequence is TGTGCCAGCAGCTTAGCCTTGGGAGTCGGGTTATACAATGAGCAGTTCTTC. This sequence encodes CASSLALGVGLYNEQFF.

This clone has only a few counts. V and J are TRBV5-4 and TRBJ1-2; D is perhaps TRBD1 (5 bases). Per germline, CDR1 SGHNT and CDR2 YYREEE (reference sequence). The CDR3 runs 15 residues. V lost 3 bases and J lost 0, with 12 bases in between. CDR3 nucleotides: TGTGCCAGCAGCTACGGACGGACAACTAACTATGGCTACACCTTC. This sequence encodes CASSYGRTTNYGYTF.

This clone was detected only a few times. This chain connects TRBV6-5 to TRBJ1-2; D perhaps matches TRBD1 (5 bases). V lost 4 bases, J lost 7 bases, and 13 bases lay in between. CDR1 is MNHEY and CDR2 is SVGAGI in the germline V gene. This CDR3 has 13 residues. The CDR3 sequence: CASSSPAGLGYTF. DNA for the CDR3: TGTGCCAGCAGTTCTCCGGCAGGGCTTGGCTACACCTTC.